This T cell receptor beta chain was captured in a study of T cell therapy after organ transplantation. On the study more broadly: Expansion used a peptide pool of 30 HLA class I and II CMV epitopes.

Concerning this clone itself: Antigen specificity is unknown.

Indicated time point: 20-29 weeks after completion of therapy. Findings of the study overall: Endogenous clonotypes not in therapy products appeared after therapy alongside transferred ones. Concurrent antirejection and antiviral drugs remain unassessed confounders.

CDR3 length: 16 residues. Per germline, CDR1 SGHNT and CDR2 YYREEE (reference sequence). The V and J ends lost 4 bases and 10 bases, in that order; junction bases with no gene match: 13. Assay used: immunoSEQ multiplex PCR; TCRdb lists only in-frame clones, some missing. This sample has around 20,000 clones, with around 84% found just once. This chain uses TRBV5-4 with TRBJ2-1, with 11 bases fitting TRBD2. The specimen comprised CD8+ T cells from blood, sampled after autologous CMV-specific T cell therapy. The receptor's source is a human patient who had received a solid organ transplant and had CMV disease. The graft donor may account for some of the T cells. The DNA of the CDR3 is TGTGCCAGCAGCCAAAAACTAGCGGGAGTATCAAGGGAGCAGTTCTTC. Translation gives CASSQKLAGVSREQFF.